This T cell receptor (beta chain) was recovered during a study of blood T cells in healthy people across ages. Together with a sample-barcoded 5' primer, a J-beta primer mix was included in a second PCR lasting roughly 6 to 12 cycles. In TCRdb, the 5' RACE reads were re-called with MiXCR into one record per CDR3 protein. This table holds approximately 1.5 million distinct CDR3 sequences, around 40% found once. This clonotype came up a few times. Its target is not known. CDR3 size: 14 residues. The germline V gene encodes CDR1 SEHNR and CDR2 FQNEAQ (reference sequence). Trimming took off 2 bases at V and 10 bases at J, with 17 bases between the two ends. Findings and caveats of the study: Higher diversity and more naive CD4+ cells were features of long-lived donors, compared to aged donors.

The sequenced sample consisted of blood. V is TRBV7-9 and J is TRBJ1-2; D may be TRBD1 (5 bases). The clonotype was recovered from a woman between 18 and 29 years old in good health. CDR3 region: CASSLSYEGKDYTF. In nucleotides, the CDR3 is TGTGCCAGCAGCTTAAGTTACGAGGGGAAGGACTACACCTTC.